The 20 T cell receptor beta chains below were found in one sample sequenced in a study of blood T cell repertoires in COVID-19. This table comes from immunoSEQ multiplex PCR, and its TCRdb copy is limited to in-frame clones, with some not included. The sample includes about 50,000 clones, about 85% of them seen just once. Sequencing was performed on peripheral blood. The receptor source for this set is a man in his 70s with active COVID-19.

The chain couples TRBV30 to TRBJ1-2, with TRBD1 as a possible D gene (6 bases). CDR3 size: 14 residues. V was shortened by 4 bases and J by 3 bases, with 15 bases between the two germline ends. Germline V gene sequence: CDR1 GTSNPN, CDR2 SVGIG (reference sequence). CDR3 coding DNA: TGTGCCTGGAACAGGGAAGGGGTGCACTATGGCTACACCTTC. This sequence encodes CAWNREGVHYGYTF.

The gene calls are TRBV9 and TRBJ1-6, with unresolved D. V lost 0 bases, J lost 7 bases, and 8 bases lay in between. The CDR3 totals 14 residues. Germline V gene lookup returns CDR1 SGDLS and CDR2 YYNGEE. CDR3 residues: CASSVESGNSPLHF. CDR3 coding DNA: TGTGCCAGCAGCGTAGAGTCAGGAAATTCACCCCTCCACTTT.

The J gene is TRBJ2-2, the V gene TRBV27; possibly TRBD1 for D (5 bases). V was clipped by 0 bases and J by 1 base, with 9 bases between them. The CDR3 is made up of 16 amino acids. CDR1 is MNHEY, CDR2 SMNVEV, per germline (reference sequence). CDR3 sequence reads: CASSLSWGWNTGELFF. The DNA for the CDR3 is TGTGCCAGCAGTTTATCTTGGGGCTGGAACACCGGGGAGCTGTTTTTT.

A single count supports this clone. The rearrangement links TRBV18 to TRBJ2-1; 11 bases are shared with TRBD2. CDR3 length: 17 residues. Germline CDR1 and CDR2: KGHSH and LQKENI. Germline trimming cut 0 bases from V and 3 bases from J; bases unmatched to any gene: 4. CDR3 protein: CASSPPSLAGGYNEQFF. The CDR3 coding sequence is TGTGCCAGCTCACCACCTAGCCTAGCGGGGGGCTACAATGAGCAGTTCTTC.

This chain uses TRBV25-1 with TRBJ1-2, with 7 bases fitting TRBD1. Germline V CDR1 and CDR2: MGHDK, SYGVNS. The ends lost 5 bases at V and 8 bases at J; junction bases unmatched: 14. This CDR3 contains 15 residues. DNA for the CDR3: TGTGCCAGCAGTCACCAAGATGACAGGGCGAGGGGCTACACCTTC. Translated: CASSHQDDRARGYTF.

The chain recombines TRBV5-1 with TRBJ1-4; D is unresolved. Germline assignment: CDR1 SGHRS and CDR2 YFSETQ. This CDR3 is built from 16 residues. Trimming stripped 4 bases from V and 7 bases from J, with 20 bases between. Here the CDR3 DNA reads TGCGCCAGCAGCCTCATTCCTGGCCAATCGGGTGAAAAACTGTTTTTT. Its translation: CASSLIPGQSGEKLFF.

The CDR3: CASSQRTGSEAFF. In DNA, the CDR3 is TGTGCCAGCAGCCAAAGGACTGGATCTGAAGCTTTCTTT. The rearrangement uses TRBV3-1 (or the pseudogene TRBV3-2) and TRBJ1-1, with no clear D. CDR1 and CDR2 (germline): LGHDT, YNNKEL (reference sequence). Trimming removed 2 bases from V and 6 bases from J, with 10 bases in between. CDR3 length: 13 amino acids.

This chain links TRBV5-4 with TRBJ1-1, with unresolved D. The CDR3 has 16 residues. The germline V gene encodes CDR1 SGHNT and CDR2 YYREEE (reference sequence). V lost 4 bases to trimming and J lost 0 bases, with 16 bases between them. CDR3 DNA sequence: TGTGCCAGCAGCCGCCGGCCAGACTCCCTGAACACTGAAGCTTTCTTT. It specifies CASSRRPDSLNTEAFF. The entire variable domain, with the rest obtained from reference TRBV5-4 and TRBJ1-1, is as follows: ETGVTQSPTHLIKTRGQQVTLRCSSQSGHNTVSWYQQALGQGPQFIFQYYREEENGRGNFPPRFSGLQFPNYSSELNVNALELDDSALYLCASSRRPDSLNTEAFFGQGTRLTVV.

The chain employs TRBV5-4 and TRBJ1-6, with D perhaps TRBD1 (5 bases). CDR3 size: 15 residues. Germline V lookup: CDR1 SGHNT, CDR2 YYREEE (reference sequence). V lost 0 bases and J 9 bases, leaving 13 bases between the germline ends. This chain's CDR3 is CASSLDRGVGSPLHF. The CDR3 DNA reads TGTGCCAGCAGCTTGGATCGGGGGGTCGGTTCACCCCTCCACTTT.

V is TRBV28 and J is TRBJ2-7; 7 bases align to TRBD2. The trim removed 6 bases at V and 3 bases at J, leaving 11 bases unmatched. Germline V gene lookup returns CDR1 MDHEN and CDR2 SYDVKM. The CDR3 runs 15 residues. CDR3 residues: CASRPRDYFNYEQYF. CDR3 in DNA: TGTGCCAGCAGGCCACGGGACTATTTTAACTACGAGCAGTACTTC.

V usage is TRBV19 and J usage is TRBJ2-3; TRBD2 is a possible D gene (6 bases). CDR3 size: 17 residues. V lost 5 bases and J 0 bases, leaving 18 bases between the germline ends. Germline CDR1 and CDR2: LNHDA and SQIVND (reference sequence). This chain's CDR3 is CASSGLGRGTSTDTQYF. The DNA of the CDR3 is TGTGCCAGTAGTGGTTTAGGGAGAGGGACTAGCACAGATACGCAGTATTTT.

This clone has just one count. This chain uses TRBV30 with TRBJ1-1; the D is unclear. Looked up from germline, CDR1 is GTSNPN and CDR2 is SVGIG (reference sequence). This CDR3 has 11 residues. Trimming took 2 bases from V and 6 from J, leaving 7 bases between them. The CDR3 spells CAWSIPSEAFF. As DNA, the CDR3 is TGTGCCTGGAGTATTCCGTCTGAAGCTTTCTTT.

The rearrangement links TRBV10-3 to TRBJ1-2; D is undetermined. CDR1 is ENHRY, CDR2 SYGVKD, per germline. The CDR3 runs 13 residues. V lost 4 bases and J 3 bases, leaving 9 bases between the germline ends. The CDR3 bases are TGTGCCATCAGTGGAGAGTTTGACTATGGCTACACCTTC. It translates to CAISGEFDYGYTF.

The V call is TRBV19, the J call TRBJ2-1, with D possibly being TRBD1 (6 bases). CDR1 is LNHDA, CDR2 SQIVND, per germline (reference sequence). Trimming pared 7 bases from V and 1 base from J, leaving 14 bases between. The CDR3 spans 15 residues. CDR3: CASTPFQGSYNEQFF. The DNA of the CDR3 is TGTGCCAGTACGCCTTTCCAGGGGTCCTACAATGAGCAGTTCTTC.

The rearrangement joins TRBV5-6 to TRBJ1-2, with a possible D match to TRBD1 (5 bases). This CDR3 has 15 amino acids. In germline, CDR1 is SGHDT, CDR2 YYEEEE. The V end was cut by 3 bases, the J end by 6 bases, with 18 bases between. As DNA, the CDR3 is TGTGCCAGCAGCTCCCAGGGAGAGGGGAGGCATGGCTACACCTTC. This gives the protein CASSSQGEGRHGYTF.

The chain has TRBV6-5 and TRBJ1-5; D may be TRBD1 (6 bases). This CDR3 is built from 14 residues. V was trimmed by 6 bases and J by 3 bases, leaving 12 bases between them. The germline gives CDR1 MNHEY, CDR2 SVGAGI. For the CDR3, the DNA is TGTGCCAGCAGGTACAGGGACTCCAATCAGCCCCAGCATTTT. It encodes CASRYRDSNQPQHF.

This rearrangement joins TRBV5-1 to TRBJ1-4; TRBD1 is a possible D gene (5 bases). Per germline, CDR1 SGHRS and CDR2 YFSETQ. The V and J ends lost 2 bases and 8 bases respectively, with 10 bases between them. This CDR3 has 13 amino acids. Here the CDR3 DNA reads TGCGCCAGCAGCTTTGGGGGAGGGGAAAAACTGTTTTTT. Amino acids: CASSFGGGEKLFF.

This chain uses TRBV12-3 or TRBV12-4 with TRBJ1-4; the D gene is possibly TRBD1 (5 bases). The CDR3 runs 13 residues. V lost 6 bases and J 8 bases, leaving 13 bases between the germline ends. The CDR3 here is CASSRTGGEKLFF. In DNA form, the CDR3 reads TGTGCCAGCAGCAGGACGGGGGGGGAAAAACTGTTTTTT.

The V call is TRBV27, the J call TRBJ1-1, with 7 bases aligning to TRBD1. CDR1 and CDR2 (germline): MNHEY, SMNVEV (reference sequence). This CDR3 comprises 14 residues. Losses at the gene ends were 6 bases for V and 1 base for J; bases not matched to a gene: 5. The DNA for the CDR3 is TGTGCCAGCAGCAGACAGGGATCGAACACTGAAGCTTTCTTT. This gives the protein CASSRQGSNTEAFF.

CDR3 in amino acids: CASRGSGGEQYF. CDR3 DNA: TGTGCCAGCAGGGGTAGCGGGGGGGAGCAGTACTTC. The chain joins TRBV7-2 to TRBJ2-7; 10 positions agree with TRBD2. V shed 6 bases, J shed 7 bases, and the junction held 3 bases outside the gene matches. Germline assignment: CDR1 SGHTA and CDR2 FQGNSA. This CDR3 contains 12 residues. The variable domain in full, completed from reference TRBV7-2 and TRBJ2-7, reads GAGVSQSPSNKVTEKGKDVELRCDPISGHTALYWYRQSLGQGLEFLIYFQGNSAPDKSGLPSDRFSAERTGGSVSTLTIQRTQQEDSAVYLCASRGSGGEQYFGPGTRLTVT.